A single sample gave rise to the 27 T cell receptor beta chains below, sequenced in a study of blood T cell repertoires in COVID-19. Only in-frame clones appear in the TCRdb table, and some are missing; sequencing was by immunoSEQ multiplex PCR. The repertoire holds fewer than 400,000 clones, with roughly nine tenths as singletons. What was sequenced was PBMCs or T cells enriched from blood (not recorded which). The receptor source for this set is a woman in her twenties or thirties who had recovered from COVID-19.

This chain joins TRBV5-6 and TRBJ2-7, with TRBD1 matching 8 bases. J lost 3 bases, V lost 6 bases, and 8 bases had no gene match. The CDR3 covers 14 residues. Germline V gene lookup returns CDR1 SGHDT and CDR2 YYEEEE. The CDR3 DNA sequence: TGTGCCAGCAACTCGGACAGGGTTGGCTACGAGCAGTACTTC. This gives the protein CASNSDRVGYEQYF.

On this clone: Within the sample, other DNA sequences also encode this same CDR3. The chain is built from TRBV12-5 and TRBJ1-1; D possibly corresponds to TRBD1 (6 bases). CDR3 length: 14 amino acids. Trimming stripped 3 bases from V and 0 bases from J, with 8 bases between. CDR1 LGHNT and CDR2 FRNRAP come from the germline V gene. This CDR3 reads CASGLGQMNTEAFF. DNA of the CDR3: TGTGCTAGTGGTTTAGGACAGATGAACACTGAAGCTTTCTTT.

J is TRBJ1-1 and V is TRBV5-1; perhaps TRBD1 as D (6 bases). The CDR3 sequence is 16 residues long. V gave up 4 bases and J gave up 6 bases, with 22 bases separating them. Germline V CDR1 and CDR2: SGHRS, YFSETQ. CDR3 protein: CASSLTTYNQGSEAFF. DNA of the CDR3: TGCGCCAGCAGCCTAACGACATATAACCAGGGGTCTGAAGCTTTCTTT. Full variable domain (missing parts from reference TRBV5-1 and TRBJ1-1): KAGVTQTPRYLIKTRGQQVTLSCSPISGHRSVSWYQQTPGQGLQFLFEYFSETQRNKGNFPGRFSGRQFSNSRSEMNVSTLELGDSALYLCASSLTTYNQGSEAFFGQGTRLTVV.

In nucleotides, the CDR3 is TGTGCCAGCAGCTTCGGGGGTATAAGCTCTGGGGCCAACGTCCTGACTTTC. This codes for CASSFGGISSGANVLTF. The chain links TRBV13 to TRBJ2-6; possible D gene TRBD2, 6 bases. From germline, CDR1 is PRHDT and CDR2 FYEKMQ (reference sequence). The CDR3 has 17 amino acids. V was trimmed by 3 bases and J by 0 bases, leaving 12 bases between them. Drawing the rest from reference TRBV13 and TRBJ2-6, the complete variable domain is AAGVIQSPRHLIKEKRETATLKCYPIPRHDTVYWYQQGPGQDPQFLISFYEKMQSDKGSIPDRFSAQQFSDYHSELNMSSLELGDSALYFCASSFGGISSGANVLTFGAGSRLTVL.

This clone showed up just a few times. The chain is built from TRBV2 and TRBJ2-3, with D perhaps TRBD1 (6 bases). The CDR3 is made up of 15 amino acids. V was pared by 8 bases and J by 0 bases, with 15 bases between. The germline CDR1 and CDR2 sequences are SNHLY and FYNNEI. The CDR3 reads CASRQADVSTDTQYF. DNA for the CDR3: TGTGCCAGCCGACAGGCCGACGTTAGCACAGATACGCAGTATTTT.

The V gene is TRBV10-3, the J gene TRBJ2-7, with 10 bases matching TRBD2. The CDR3 sequence is 16 residues long. Germline V lookup: CDR1 ENHRY, CDR2 SYGVKD. Losses at the gene ends were 2 bases for V and 2 bases for J; bases not matched to a gene: 6. CDR3 sequence: CAISERASGRAYEQYF. Here the CDR3 DNA reads TGTGCCATCAGTGAGCGGGCTAGCGGGAGAGCCTACGAGCAGTACTTC.

The chain is built from TRBV19 and TRBJ1-1; the D gene is possibly TRBD1 (6 bases). The CDR3 sequence is 18 residues long. Trimming took off 6 bases at V and 4 bases at J, with 27 bases between the two ends. The V gene's germline CDR1 is LNHDA and CDR2 SQIVND (reference sequence). Here the CDR3 DNA reads TGTGCCAGTAGCGATATGGAGGGAGCGGGACACTATCCCACTGAAGCTTTCTTT. Translated: CASSDMEGAGHYPTEAFF.

The genes are TRBV7-9 and TRBJ2-2; tentatively, D is TRBD1 (5 bases). Trimming cost V 10 bases and J 0 bases, with 12 bases left between them. Germline V gene sequence: CDR1 SEHNR, CDR2 FQNEAQ (reference sequence). This CDR3 has 14 residues. The CDR3 DNA follows: TGTGCCATCAAGGGGCCTACGAACACCGGGGAGCTGTTTTTT. This sequence encodes CAIKGPTNTGELFF.

The chain combines TRBV2 with TRBJ2-1; 9 nucleotides align to TRBD2. CDR3 length: 15 residues. V lost 7 bases to trimming and J lost 5 bases; unmatched junction nucleotides: 9. Germline values: CDR1 SNHLY, CDR2 FYNNEI. The CDR3 DNA follows: TGTGCCAGCAAGGAGGAGCGGGGGGTTCACAATGAGCAGTTCTTC. Protein: CASKEERGVHNEQFF.

This chain joins TRBV4-1 and TRBJ2-7, with TRBD1 identical over 10 bases. This CDR3 is built from 15 residues. The germline gives CDR1 MGHRA, CDR2 YSYEKL. Germline trimming cut 2 bases from V and 2 bases from J; bases unmatched to any gene: 3. CDR3 sequence: CASSQLGQGTYEQYF. DNA of the CDR3: TGCGCCAGCAGCCAATTGGGACAGGGGACCTACGAGCAGTACTTC.

This sequence joins TRBV6-5 and TRBJ1-1, with 7 bases that match TRBD1. V was clipped by 6 bases and J by 2 bases; unmatched bases: 6. This CDR3 is 14 amino acids long. Germline CDR1 reads MNHEY; CDR2 reads SVGAGI. CDR3 loop: CASSYQGGNTEAFF. DNA for the CDR3: TGTGCCAGCAGCTATCAGGGGGGCAACACTGAAGCTTTCTTT.

Here the CDR3 DNA reads TGTGCCAGCAGCCAAACACCGGGACTAGCGGGGGAGGGGACCCAGTACTTC. Residues: CASSQTPGLAGEGTQYF. This chain joins TRBV3-1 (or the pseudogene TRBV3-2) and TRBJ2-5, with TRBD2 matching 14 bases. V dropped 2 bases and J dropped 7; count of bases not matched to a gene: 9. The CDR3 is 17 amino acids. In germline, CDR1 is LGHDT, CDR2 YNNKEL (reference sequence).

This chain links TRBV11-2 with TRBJ2-1, with a tentative D call TRBD1 (5 bases). Trimming removed 0 bases at V and 5 bases at J, with 14 bases between. The CDR3 is 16 amino acids. CDR1 and CDR2 (germline): SGHAT, FQNNGV. In nucleotides, the CDR3 is TGTGCCAGCAGCTTAGATTCAAGCCCAGGGCACAATGAGCAGTTCTTC. The encoded protein is CASSLDSSPGHNEQFF.

The chain joins TRBV5-1 to TRBJ1-1, with TRBD1 matching over 8 bases. CDR1 and CDR2 from the germline V gene are SGHRS and YFSETQ. This CDR3 is built from 15 residues. The V segment lost 3 bases and the J segment 1 base; nucleotides outside the gene matches: 5. CDR3 region: CASSSGDRTNTEAFF. The CDR3 DNA reads as TGCGCCAGCAGCTCGGGGGACAGGACGAACACTGAAGCTTTCTTT.

The genes are TRBV5-4 and TRBJ2-1; D ambiguous. CDR1 SGHNT and CDR2 YYREEE come from the germline V gene (reference sequence). This CDR3 region has 17 residues. The V end lost 1 base, the J end lost 4 bases, and 18 bases lay between the germline ends. This CDR3 reads CASSLLLAAAFYNEQFF. The CDR3 nucleotides read TGTGCCAGCAGCTTGCTGTTGGCCGCGGCTTTTTACAATGAGCAGTTCTTC.

The genes are TRBV7-2 and TRBJ2-5; 10 nucleotides agree with TRBD1. V shed 3 bases and J 5 bases; nucleotides not matched to a gene: 15. CDR1 SGHTA and CDR2 FQGNSA come from the germline V gene. The CDR3 is 18 residues long. CDR3 bases: TGTGCCAGCAGCTTCACTCCCGGGACAGGGGATGTTTGGGAGACCCAGTACTTC. Translation gives CASSFTPGTGDVWETQYF.

The rearrangement joins TRBV4-1 to TRBJ1-5, with TRBD1 matching 9 bases. The trim removed 3 bases at V and 6 bases at J, leaving 9 bases unmatched. The length of the CDR3 is 16 residues. Germline CDR1 is MGHRA and CDR2 is YSYEKL. CDR3 DNA sequence: TGCGCCAGCAGCCAGACGGGGACAGGGAAGGCTCAGCCCCAGCATTTT. Amino acids: CASSQTGTGKAQPQHF.

V is TRBV3-1 (or the pseudogene TRBV3-2) and J is TRBJ1-2; 11 bases are a match to TRBD1. V shed 4 bases and J 4 bases; nucleotides not matched to a gene: 5. This CDR3 spans 15 amino acids. Germline V gives CDR1 LGHDT, CDR2 YNNKEL (reference sequence). CDR3 sequence (DNA): TGTGCCAGCAGCCCCCGGACAGGGGGCGGCTATGGCTACACCTTC. Translating gives CASSPRTGGGYGYTF.

J is TRBJ2-5 and V is TRBV6-1; 11 nucleotides line up with TRBD2. In germline, CDR1 is MNHNS, CDR2 SASEGT. V dropped 2 bases and J dropped 2; count of bases not matched to a gene: 7. The CDR3 contains 17 residues. CDR3 residues: CASSELAGGGGQETQYF. CDR3 coding DNA: TGTGCCAGCAGTGAACTAGCGGGAGGAGGGGGTCAAGAGACCCAGTACTTC.

The chain couples TRBV4-2 to TRBJ2-5; 12 nucleotides match TRBD2. Germline V lookup: CDR1 LGHNA, CDR2 YNFKEQ. This CDR3 contains 16 residues. The ends lost 3 bases at V and 5 bases at J; junction bases unmatched: 7. CDR3 sequence: CASSQNTGTSGETQYF. The CDR3 region has the DNA TGTGCCAGCAGCCAGAATACCGGGACTAGCGGGGAGACCCAGTACTTC.

V and J are TRBV2 and TRBJ2-7, with 12 bases matching TRBD2. The ends lost 7 bases at V and 2 bases at J; junction bases unmatched: 18. The CDR3 is 19 amino acids. Germline V gene sequence: CDR1 SNHLY, CDR2 FYNNEI. The CDR3 loop reads CASMGVQLSSGRAPYEQYF. The CDR3 nucleotides read TGTGCCAGCATGGGGGTTCAGCTTTCTAGCGGGAGGGCCCCCTACGAGCAGTACTTC.

V is TRBV19 and J is TRBJ2-3; tentatively, D is TRBD1 (5 bases). V was clipped by 6 bases and J by 0 bases, with 10 bases between them. CDR3 length: 14 residues. Germline CDR1 and CDR2: LNHDA and SQIVND (reference sequence). The CDR3, as DNA: TGTGCCAGTAGCCAGGGTGGGAGCACAGATACGCAGTATTTT. It encodes CASSQGGSTDTQYF.

The gene calls are TRBV5-4 and TRBJ2-3; TRBD2 matches 8 bases. Germline V gene sequence: CDR1 SGHNT, CDR2 YYREEE (reference sequence). This CDR3 comprises 15 residues. V was pared by 0 bases and J by 5 bases, with 5 bases of the junction left unmatched. The CDR3 nucleotides are TGTGCCAGCAGCTTGGACAGCGGGGGAAGAGATACGCAGTATTTT. Amino acid sequence: CASSLDSGGRDTQYF. The whole variable domain, remainder taken from reference TRBV5-4 and TRBJ2-3, is ETGVTQSPTHLIKTRGQQVTLRCSSQSGHNTVSWYQQALGQGPQFIFQYYREEENGRGNFPPRFSGLQFPNYSSELNVNALELDDSALYLCASSLDSGGRDTQYFGPGTRLTVL.

This chain links TRBV19 with TRBJ2-7, with D tentatively TRBD2 (7 bases). The CDR3 totals 14 residues. From germline, CDR1 is LNHDA and CDR2 SQIVND (reference sequence). V shed 3 bases and J shed 3 bases, with 12 bases lying between them. The CDR3 DNA follows: TGTGCCAGTAGTATGCGGGGGCGAATCTACGAGCAGTACTTC. Amino acids: CASSMRGRIYEQYF.

The chain employs TRBV23-1 and TRBJ1-5, with a possible D match to TRBD1 (6 bases). TRBV23-1 is an open reading frame whose function is uncertain. CDR3 length: 14 residues. V was shortened by 0 bases and J by 10 bases, with 13 bases between the two germline ends. The CDR3 is CASSQSVGGNPQHF. The CDR3 bases are TGCGCCAGCAGTCAATCGGTAGGGGGTAATCCCCAGCATTTT.

The chain has TRBV10-3 and TRBJ1-1; tentatively, D is TRBD1 (5 bases). Trimming left V 5 bases short and J 4 bases short, with 14 bases between. CDR1 is ENHRY and CDR2 is SYGVKD in the germline V gene. The CDR3 runs to 14 residues. The chain's CDR3 is CAISKQTQGTEAFF. CDR3 in DNA: TGTGCCATCAGTAAACAGACCCAGGGCACTGAAGCTTTCTTT.

This clone was observed once. The CDR3 spells CAWARGIGEKLFF. DNA of the CDR3: TGTGCCTGGGCTAGAGGGATTGGAGAAAAACTGTTTTTT. The chain couples TRBV30 to TRBJ1-4; D unclear. Germline lookup yields CDR1 GTSNPN and CDR2 SVGIG (reference sequence). The CDR3 is 13 residues long. Trimming shortened V by 5 bases and J by 8 bases, and 15 bases separated the two germline ends.